These T cell receptor beta chains were read from a single sample in a study of blood T cell repertoires in COVID-19. TCRdb's table, derived via immunoSEQ multiplex PCR, lists solely in-frame clones and lacks some. The table shows approximately 480,000 clones, with about 88% occurring only once. The sample comprised peripheral blood. Receptors originate from a man between 18 and 29 years old with COVID-19, enrolled during active disease. CDR3s include the opening cysteine and the closing phenylalanine or tryptophan. The D gene is left open where the match is weak. Size tells how often a clone was seen (once, few, many) or the class of an expanded clone, and some rows leave it out.

abundance: NA; j_gene: TRBJ2-3; v_gene: TRBV5-1; d_gene: NA; CDR3aa: CASSPSTDTQYF; CDR3nt: TGCGCCAGCAGCCCTAGCACAGATACGCAGTATTTT
abundance: NA; j_gene: TRBJ2-2; v_gene: TRBV6-2/TRBV6-3; d_gene: NA; CDR3aa: CASSSLVSRIANTGELFF; CDR3nt: TGTGCCAGCAGTTCCCTAGTTTCGCGGATCGCGAACACCGGGGAGCTGTTTTTT
abundance: NA; j_gene: TRBJ1-5; v_gene: TRBV5-4; d_gene: NA; CDR3aa: CASSFGGDQPQHF; CDR3nt: TGTGCCAGCAGCTTTGGCGGGGATCAGCCCCAGCATTTT
abundance: NA; j_gene: TRBJ1-3; v_gene: TRBV11-2; d_gene: TRBD1; CDR3aa: CASSLKIQGARSGNTIYF; CDR3nt: TGTGCCAGCAGCTTAAAAATACAGGGGGCACGCTCTGGAAACACCATATATTTT
abundance: NA; j_gene: TRBJ2-1; v_gene: TRBV10-2; d_gene: TRBD2; CDR3aa: CASRVAGATYNEQFF; CDR3nt: TGCGCCAGCAGAGTAGCGGGAGCGACCTACAATGAGCAGTTCTTC
abundance: NA; j_gene: TRBJ2-7; v_gene: TRBV12-2; d_gene: NA; CDR3aa: CASRLPPSPIGTRQGYSYEQYF; CDR3nt: TGTGCAAGTCGCTTACCCCCTAGCCCCATTGGAACTCGACAGGGGTACTCCTACGAGCAGTACTTC
abundance: NA; j_gene: TRBJ1-2; v_gene: TRBV9; d_gene: NA; CDR3aa: CASSSSVPNLAF; CDR3nt: TGTGCCAGCAGCTCCTCCGTCCCTAACTTGGCCTTC
abundance: NA; j_gene: TRBJ2-3; v_gene: TRBV29-1; d_gene: NA; CDR3aa: CSVAGVVTDTQYF; CDR3nt: TGCAGCGTTGCAGGGGTCGTTACAGATACGCAGTATTTT
abundance: NA; j_gene: TRBJ2-7; v_gene: TRBV4-1; d_gene: TRBD1; CDR3aa: CASSSRTGDYEQYF; CDR3nt: TGCGCCAGCAGCTCCAGGACAGGGGACTACGAGCAGTACTTC
abundance: NA; j_gene: TRBJ1-3; v_gene: TRBV7-9; d_gene: NA; CDR3aa: CASSLGTMGGLSGNTIYF; CDR3nt: TGTGCCAGCAGCTTAGGGACAATGGGGGGACTCTCTGGAAACACCATATATTTT
abundance: NA; j_gene: TRBJ1-5; v_gene: TRBV11-2; d_gene: NA; CDR3aa: CASSLDGSPNQPQHF; CDR3nt: TGTGCCAGCAGCTTAGATGGGAGCCCCAATCAGCCCCAGCATTTT
abundance: NA; j_gene: TRBJ1-3; v_gene: TRBV7-9; d_gene: TRBD1; CDR3aa: CASSEQGAAGNTIYF; CDR3nt: TGTGCCAGCAGTGAACAGGGGGCGGCTGGAAACACCATATATTTT
abundance: NA; j_gene: TRBJ2-4; v_gene: TRBV2; d_gene: NA; CDR3aa: CASGTPDNIQYF; CDR3nt: TGTGCCAGCGGGACACCAGATAACATTCAGTACTTC
abundance: NA; j_gene: TRBJ1-2; v_gene: TRBV2; d_gene: TRBD1; CDR3aa: CASSVTGGYYGYTF; CDR3nt: TGTGCCAGCAGTGTAACAGGGGGTTACTATGGCTACACCTTC
abundance: NA; j_gene: TRBJ2-7; v_gene: TRBV7-3; d_gene: NA; CDR3aa: CASSWGQSYEQYF; CDR3nt: TGTGCCAGCAGCTGGGGACAATCCTACGAGCAGTACTTC
abundance: NA; j_gene: TRBJ2-1; v_gene: TRBV11-3; d_gene: NA; CDR3aa: CASSSFGAGTAGGENNEQFF; CDR3nt: TGTGCCAGCAGCTCCTTTGGGGCGGGGACGGCCGGGGGAGAGAACAATGAGCAGTTCTTC
abundance: NA; j_gene: TRBJ1-1; v_gene: TRBV18; d_gene: NA; CDR3aa: CASSPPGQTEAFF; CDR3nt: TGTGCCAGCTCACCCCCCGGACAGACTGAAGCTTTCTTT
abundance: NA; j_gene: TRBJ2-1; v_gene: TRBV3-1/TRBV3-2; d_gene: NA; CDR3aa: CASSPLDSEQFF; CDR3nt: TGTGCCAGCAGTCCTTTAGATTCAGAGCAGTTCTTC
abundance: NA; j_gene: TRBJ1-6; v_gene: TRBV2; d_gene: NA; CDR3aa: CASKRTTDNSPLHF; CDR3nt: TGTGCCAGCAAAAGGACAACAGATAATTCACCCCTCCACTTT
abundance: NA; j_gene: TRBJ2-1; v_gene: TRBV11-2; d_gene: TRBD2; CDR3aa: CASRPGLAGDGYNEQFF; CDR3nt: TGTGCCAGCAGACCTGGACTAGCGGGAGATGGATACAATGAGCAGTTCTTC
abundance: once; j_gene: TRBJ2-7; v_gene: TRBV5-1; d_gene: NA; CDR3aa: CASSLGLGGPYEQYF; CDR3nt: TGCGCCAGCAGCTTGGGACTAGGCGGTCCCTACGAGCAGTACTTC
abundance: NA; j_gene: TRBJ2-1; v_gene: TRBV27; d_gene: NA; CDR3aa: CASSSRGGNEQFF; CDR3nt: TGTGCCAGCAGTTCGAGAGGGGGAAATGAGCAGTTCTTC
abundance: NA; j_gene: TRBJ1-1; v_gene: TRBV7-9; d_gene: TRBD1; CDR3aa: CASSLATPKGTVNTEAFF; CDR3nt: TGTGCCAGCAGCTTAGCAACTCCCAAAGGGACAGTCAACACTGAAGCTTTCTTT
abundance: once; j_gene: TRBJ2-7; v_gene: TRBV18; d_gene: NA; CDR3aa: CASSPPGLNGYEQYF; CDR3nt: TGTGCCAGCTCACCACCGGGCCTCAATGGGTACGAGCAGTACTTC
abundance: NA; j_gene: TRBJ2-3; v_gene: TRBV5-6; d_gene: NA; CDR3aa: CASSVQLSDTQYF; CDR3nt: TGTGCCAGCAGCGTCCAGTTATCGGATACGCAGTATTTT
abundance: once; j_gene: TRBJ1-2; v_gene: TRBV6-1; d_gene: TRBD1; CDR3aa: CASSEAGTGGFYGYTF; CDR3nt: TGTGCCAGCAGTGAAGCCGGGACAGGGGGCTTCTATGGCTACACCTTC
abundance: NA; j_gene: TRBJ2-3; v_gene: TRBV4-2; d_gene: TRBD2; CDR3aa: CASSHSTPGTSSADTQYF; CDR3nt: TGTGCCAGCAGCCATTCCACGCCCGGGACTAGCTCCGCAGATACGCAGTATTTT
abundance: once; j_gene: TRBJ2-7; v_gene: TRBV12-5; d_gene: TRBD1; CDR3aa: CASGLNGQGSNEQYF; CDR3nt: TGTGCTAGTGGTCTAAACGGACAGGGCAGCAACGAGCAGTACTTC
abundance: NA; j_gene: TRBJ1-4; v_gene: TRBV24-1; d_gene: NA; CDR3aa: CATSGQYNEKLFF; CDR3nt: TGTGCCACCTCCGGACAGTATAATGAAAAACTGTTTTTT
abundance: NA; j_gene: TRBJ1-1; v_gene: TRBV5-4; d_gene: NA; CDR3aa: CASTIDRLNTEAFF; CDR3nt: TGTGCCAGCACCATTGACAGATTGAACACTGAAGCTTTCTTT
abundance: once; j_gene: TRBJ1-1; v_gene: TRBV19; d_gene: TRBD1; CDR3aa: CASSTLDRGLGNTEAFF; CDR3nt: TGTGCCAGTAGTACCCTAGACAGGGGGTTAGGGAACACTGAAGCTTTCTTT
abundance: NA; j_gene: TRBJ2-3; v_gene: TRBV9; d_gene: NA; CDR3aa: CASSSLSSGGANPKQYF; CDR3nt: TGTGCCAGCAGCTCCCTTTCTTCTGGCGGCGCCAACCCGAAGCAGTATTTT
abundance: NA; j_gene: TRBJ1-4; v_gene: TRBV7-6; d_gene: NA; CDR3aa: CASSFRDTTNEKLFF; CDR3nt: TGTGCCAGCAGCTTCCGGGACACAACTAATGAAAAACTGTTTTTT
abundance: NA; j_gene: TRBJ2-7; v_gene: TRBV12-5; d_gene: NA; CDR3aa: CASGPTNMEQYF; CDR3nt: TGTGCTAGTGGCCCGACTAATATGGAGCAGTACTTC
abundance: NA; j_gene: TRBJ2-7; v_gene: TRBV5-4; d_gene: TRBD2; CDR3aa: CASSTGPLAGGQNEQYF; CDR3nt: TGTGCCAGCAGCACCGGGCCGCTAGCGGGAGGGCAAAACGAGCAGTACTTC
abundance: NA; j_gene: TRBJ1-4; v_gene: TRBV19; d_gene: NA; CDR3aa: CASSIASGSNEKLFF; CDR3nt: TGTGCCAGTAGTATTGCCTCAGGGTCAAATGAAAAACTGTTTTTT
abundance: NA; j_gene: TRBJ1-6; v_gene: TRBV3-1/TRBV3-2; d_gene: NA; CDR3aa: CASTRGPNSPLHF; CDR3nt: TGTGCCAGCACCAGGGGCCCGAATTCACCCCTCCACTTT
abundance: NA; j_gene: TRBJ1-2; v_gene: TRBV27; d_gene: TRBD1; CDR3aa: CASSYQQGVSGYTF; CDR3nt: TGTGCCAGCAGTTACCAACAGGGGGTTAGTGGCTACACCTTC
abundance: NA; j_gene: TRBJ2-7; v_gene: TRBV24-1; d_gene: NA; CDR3aa: CATGDSDSYEQYF; CDR3nt: TGTGCCACCGGGGACTCTGACTCCTACGAGCAGTACTTC
abundance: NA; j_gene: TRBJ1-4; v_gene: TRBV5-5; d_gene: NA; CDR3aa: CASSPPLWNEKLFF; CDR3nt: TGTGCCAGCAGCCCCCCCCTATGGAATGAAAAACTGTTTTTT
abundance: NA; j_gene: TRBJ2-7; v_gene: TRBV19; d_gene: TRBD1; CDR3aa: CASSQGAFVYEQYF; CDR3nt: TGTGCCAGTAGCCAGGGGGCATTTGTGTACGAGCAGTACTTC
abundance: NA; j_gene: TRBJ2-1; v_gene: TRBV11-3; d_gene: TRBD2; CDR3aa: CASSPESPLAGSSSYNEQFF; CDR3nt: TGTGCCAGCAGCCCGGAATCCCCACTAGCGGGATCCAGCTCCTACAATGAGCAGTTCTTC
abundance: NA; j_gene: TRBJ2-2; v_gene: TRBV6-6; d_gene: NA; CDR3aa: CASSLRGGRALETNTGELFF; CDR3nt: TGTGCCAGCAGCTTAAGGGGGGGTAGGGCCCTAGAGACGAACACCGGGGAGCTGTTTTTT
abundance: NA; j_gene: TRBJ2-3; v_gene: TRBV20-1; d_gene: NA; CDR3aa: CSASKRNTDTQYF; CDR3nt: TGCAGTGCTAGTAAGCGGAACACAGATACGCAGTATTTT
abundance: NA; j_gene: TRBJ1-5; v_gene: TRBV19; d_gene: NA; CDR3aa: CASSGTGYNQPQHF; CDR3nt: TGTGCCAGTAGTGGAACAGGTTACAATCAGCCCCAGCATTTT
abundance: NA; j_gene: TRBJ2-2; v_gene: TRBV19; d_gene: NA; CDR3aa: CASSIVPAGELFF; CDR3nt: TGTGCCAGTAGTATAGTGCCGGCCGGGGAGCTGTTTTTT
abundance: once; j_gene: TRBJ2-3; v_gene: TRBV13; d_gene: TRBD2; CDR3aa: CASSLLIAGAGGLADTQYF; CDR3nt: TGTGCCAGCAGCTTACTCATAGCGGGGGCTGGGGGTCTGGCAGATACGCAGTATTTT
abundance: few; j_gene: TRBJ1-2; v_gene: TRBV6-5; d_gene: NA; CDR3aa: CASSYSRGGGYGYTF; CDR3nt: TGTGCCAGCAGTTACTCGAGGGGAGGAGGCTATGGCTACACCTTC
abundance: NA; j_gene: TRBJ2-2; v_gene: TRBV10-1; d_gene: NA; CDR3aa: CASSGRRTGELFF; CDR3nt: TGCGCCAGCAGTGGCCGGAGGACCGGGGAGCTGTTTTTT
abundance: NA; j_gene: TRBJ2-7; v_gene: TRBV6-2/TRBV6-3; d_gene: TRBD2; CDR3aa: CASSYEAGGYEQYF; CDR3nt: TGTGCCAGCAGTTACGAGGCGGGAGGGTACGAGCAGTACTTC
abundance: NA; j_gene: TRBJ1-6; v_gene: TRBV6-5; d_gene: TRBD1; CDR3aa: CASGDRENNSPLHF; CDR3nt: TGTGCCAGTGGAGACAGGGAGAATAATTCACCCCTCCACTTT
abundance: NA; j_gene: TRBJ1-6; v_gene: TRBV6-5; d_gene: NA; CDR3aa: CASSYGRESPLHF; CDR3nt: TGTGCCAGCAGTTACGGAAGGGAGTCACCCCTCCACTTT
abundance: once; j_gene: TRBJ2-2; v_gene: TRBV9; d_gene: TRBD2; CDR3aa: CASSVVTSGNTGELFF; CDR3nt: TGTGCCAGCAGCGTAGTGACTAGCGGAAACACCGGGGAGCTGTTTTTT